Reported below is one T cell receptor (beta chain). This sample was taken from a study of T-cell reconstitution after alpha-beta-depleted transplantation in children. The CDR3 is made up of 14 amino acids. V gave up 6 bases and J gave up 3 bases, with 15 bases separating them. The germline V gene encodes CDR1 SGHRS and CDR2 YFSETQ. The TCRbeta library incorporated unique molecular identifiers. TCRdb reprocessed the PCR reads via MiXCR and lists one record per CDR3 protein. The sample carries hundreds of thousands of distinct CDR3 sequences, approximately 29% recorded once. This specimen consisted of PBMCs from the stem cell graft donor, obtained from the stem cell graft. The receptor's source is a human donor who donated a stem cell graft to a child with aplastic anemia. The genes are TRBV5-1 and TRBJ2-5, with a tentative D call TRBD2 (5 bases). The CDR3: CASMGGLVEETQYF. Written as DNA, the CDR3 is TGCGCCAGCATGGGTGGACTTGTCGAAGAGACCCAGTACTTC.